The clone carrying this T cell receptor beta chain appeared a few times. Its antigen is unidentified. This specimen belongs to a study of response to subunit inactivated influenza vaccine. General study findings and limits: Few new T cells, the authors suggested, are recruited by each seasonal influenza vaccination.

V dropped 3 bases and J dropped 4 bases, with 15 bases sitting between them. The V gene's germline CDR1 is MNHEY and CDR2 SMNVEV (reference sequence). This CDR3 contains 16 residues. Using its own MiXCR run on the RT-PCR reads, TCRdb lists one record per CDR3 protein. Of approximately 530,000 distinct CDR3 sequences listed, 7.6% are singletons. Material: PBMCs from blood, obtained around 2 years after vaccination. This TCR came from a man aged 50-75 years who received an inactivated influenza vaccine. The V call is TRBV27, the J call TRBJ1-4, with no clear D. CDR3 protein: CASSFLGASVNEKLFF. The DNA for the CDR3 is TGTGCCAGCAGTTTTTTGGGCGCCTCCGTTAATGAAAAACTGTTTTTT.